This TCR beta chain was sequenced during a study of graft-versus-host responses after intestinal transplantation. Profiled with immunoSEQ multiplex PCR; TCRdb holds only in-frame clones, not every one. The sample comprises 99,000 or so clones, roughly 90% of which are singletons, and around 0.07% rests with the top ten. The V gene lost 5 bases and the J gene lost 0 bases, with 25 bases spanning the gap. CDR3 size: 19 residues. The V gene's germline CDR1 is MNHEY and CDR2 SMNVEV (reference sequence). The count of this clone is one. What it binds is not known. Study-level findings and limits: Ileal or blood samples showed some GvH clones first, and such clones were also found in recipient marrow. Graft-versus-host to host-versus-graft clonal ratios in allografts were high in patients with graft-donor T cell macrochimerism.

Sequencing used unstimulated CD8+ T cells sorted from spleen or lymph node cells, obtained before transplant. The genes are TRBV27 and TRBJ2-5, with TRBD1 as a possible D gene (5 bases). This sequence originates from a human donor who was the organ donor for an intestinal transplant. The CDR3 protein is CASSPKTVYPGKNQETQYF. The CDR3 DNA is TGTGCCAGCAGTCCCAAAACAGTCTACCCAGGGAAAAACCAAGAGACCCAGTACTTC.